The clone carrying this TCR beta chain was seen more than once but under ten times. The antigen remains undetermined. The entry originates in a study of T-cell memory formation after mild COVID-19. Germline CDR1 is SGHRS and CDR2 is YFSETQ. The V and J ends lost 0 bases and 5 bases respectively, with 6 bases between them. This CDR3 has 13 amino acids. Notes on the study in general: The study detected some responding clones in pre-infection memory, suggesting cross-reactive memory joined. For contracting clones, CD4+ ones sat mainly in CM and EM, CD8+ in EMRA.

TCRdb fed the 5' RACE reads into MiXCR, producing one record per CDR3 protein. Among approximately 340,000 distinct CDR3 sequences, approximately 15% were seen once, and the ten largest hold about 22%. Sequencing was carried out using PBMCs or a T cell subset sorted from them (not recorded which). The receptor was isolated from a man aged 18 to 35 who had mild COVID-19 (a few samples of this study predate the infection). Cell type and time point are not known. V usage is TRBV5-1 and J usage is TRBJ2-1; no definite D call. As DNA, the CDR3 is TGCGCCAGCAGCTTGGGGTCAGACAATGAGCAGTTCTTC. Translated, it gives CASSLGSDNEQFF.